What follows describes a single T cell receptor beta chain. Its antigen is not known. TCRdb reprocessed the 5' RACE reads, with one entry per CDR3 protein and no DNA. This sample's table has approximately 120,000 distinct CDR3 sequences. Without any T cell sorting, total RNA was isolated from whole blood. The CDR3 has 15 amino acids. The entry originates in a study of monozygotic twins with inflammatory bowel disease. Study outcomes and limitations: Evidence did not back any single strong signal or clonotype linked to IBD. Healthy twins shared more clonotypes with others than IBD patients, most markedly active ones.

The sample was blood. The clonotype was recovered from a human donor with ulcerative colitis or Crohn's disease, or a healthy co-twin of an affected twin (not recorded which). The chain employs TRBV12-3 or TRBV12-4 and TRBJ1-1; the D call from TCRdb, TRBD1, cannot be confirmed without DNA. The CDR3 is CASSLARDRAYEAFF.